Described below is a single TCR beta chain sequence and its context. Its antigen remains unidentified. Germline V lookup: CDR1 MGHRA, CDR2 YSYEKL. V lost 0 bases, J lost 5 bases, and 10 bases lay in between. The CDR3 loop spans 15 amino acids. Using immunoSEQ multiplex PCR, the repertoire was profiled, and TCRdb retains in-frame clones only, with some absent. This table holds roughly 49,000 clones, approximately 90% found once. The sample belongs to a study of T cell responses to AZD1222 COVID-19 vaccine. Study outcomes and limitations: Mostly white British, mostly female donors; authors suggested clonal diversity may be underestimated. Baseline testing showed seropositivity in only five to seven AZD1222 recipients. Across spike, vaccine-associated CD4 TCRs were found, dominant at 160-218 and 743-854. Spike-specific TCR breadth and depth both grew after two AZD1222 doses.

The origin of this receptor is an adult who received the AZD1222 COVID-19 vaccine. The sample in question was peripheral blood, obtained 28 days after the second AZD1222 dose. This rearrangement joins TRBV4-1 to TRBJ1-4; D uncertain. DNA of the CDR3: TGCGCCAGCAGCCAAGAAAGAGGGAGAAATGAAAAACTGTTTTTT. This encodes CASSQERGRNEKLFF.